This T cell receptor (beta chain) is drawn from a study of type 1 regulatory T cells. Study background: This in vitro CD4 product, T-allo10, is enriched for Tr1 cells and alloantigen-specific.

This CDR3 comprises 15 residues. V lost 6 bases to trimming and J lost 1 base, with 14 bases between them. Germline CDR1 SGHVS, CDR2 FQNEAQ. TCRdb redid the calling of the reads with MiXCR, one entry per CDR3 protein. This sample has around 88,000 distinct CDR3 sequences, with around 30% found just once. The receptor was derived from a human donor in good health. The rearrangement joins TRBV7-8 to TRBJ2-3; D may be TRBD1 or TRBD2 (5 bases each). Sample: CD4+ T cells, either the whole sample or a sorted fraction (not recorded which). CDR3 coding DNA: TGTGCCAGCAGTTTGAATCCGGGACGCACAGATACGCAGTATTTT. Its translation: CASSLNPGRTDTQYF.